The 9 T cell receptor beta chains given below trace back to one sample, sequenced in a study of T cell responses to AZD1222 COVID-19 vaccine. The method was immunoSEQ multiplex PCR; TCRdb's version includes in-frame clones alone and lacks a portion of them. This sample has 90,000 to 100,000 clones, with about four fifths found just once. The sample in question was peripheral blood, obtained 28 days after the second AZD1222 dose. All receptors come from an adult who received the AZD1222 COVID-19 vaccine.

V gene TRBV3-1 (or the pseudogene TRBV3-2) combines with J gene TRBJ2-7, with 10 bases that match TRBD2. CDR3 size: 16 residues. V lost 4 bases and J lost 4; bases outside the gene matches: 10. Germline V lookup: CDR1 LGHDT, CDR2 YNNKEL (reference sequence). DNA for the CDR3: TGTGCCAGCAGCCCCCCTTTAGCGGGGGGAGAGTACGAGCAGTACTTC. It is translated as CASSPPLAGGEYEQYF.

The chain is built from TRBV18 and TRBJ1-1; possible D gene TRBD1, 5 bases. Looked up from germline, CDR1 is KGHSH and CDR2 is LQKENI. This CDR3 spans 14 amino acids. V shed 2 bases and J shed 1 base, with 8 bases lying between them. In DNA form, the CDR3 reads TGTGCCAGCTCACCAATGGACAAGAACACTGAAGCTTTCTTT. This codes for CASSPMDKNTEAFF.

The chain combines TRBV7-2 with TRBJ1-4; D uncertain. In germline, CDR1 is SGHTA, CDR2 FQGNSA. Trimming shortened V by 3 bases and J by 0 bases, and 8 bases separated the two germline ends. CDR3 length: 15 residues. The CDR3: CASSFRRTTNEKLFF. The CDR3 DNA is TGTGCCAGCAGCTTTAGGCGTACAACTAATGAAAAACTGTTTTTT.

The CDR3, as DNA: TGTGCCAGCAGCCAAGATCGAGGACCCCAGTACTTC. Amino acids: CASSQDRGPQYF. V usage is TRBV14 and J usage is TRBJ2-5, with no clear D. V was trimmed by 0 bases and J by 9 bases, leaving 8 bases between them. Per germline, CDR1 SGHDN and CDR2 FVKESK. This CDR3 spans 12 amino acids. The complete variable domain, with remaining parts taken from reference TRBV14 and TRBJ2-5, reads EAGVTQFPSHSVIEKGQTVTLRCDPISGHDNLYWYRRVMGKEIKFLLHFVKESKQDESGMPNNRFLAERTGGTYSTLKVQPAELEDSGVYFCASSQDRGPQYFGPGTRLLVL.

Remarks on this clone: Other DNA sequences in the same sample also yield this CDR3. The chain joins TRBV15 to TRBJ2-5, with D tentatively TRBD1 or TRBD2 (5 bases each). CDR1 and CDR2 from the germline V gene are LNHNV and YYDKDF (reference sequence). Trimming took 1 base from V and 4 from J, leaving 7 bases between them. CDR3 length: 13 amino acids. As DNA, the CDR3 is TGTGCCACCAGCAGAGTTGGGGGAGAGACCCAGTACTTC. Translation gives CATSRVGGETQYF.

This chain links TRBV6-2 or TRBV6-3 with TRBJ2-5; D unresolved. CDR1 and CDR2 (germline): MNHEY, SVGEGT. V was trimmed by 6 bases and J by 5 bases, leaving 7 bases between them. The CDR3 sequence is 11 residues long. CDR3 DNA: TGTGCCAGCAGCCTGTGGGAGACCCAGTACTTC. Translating gives CASSLWETQYF.

The J gene is TRBJ2-3, the V gene TRBV2; 11 nucleotides line up with TRBD2. Germline V lookup: CDR1 SNHLY, CDR2 FYNNEI. The CDR3 covers 15 residues. The junction had 7 bases not matched to a gene; V was cut back by 11 bases and J by 0 bases. CDR3: CAVGGLAASTDTQYF. CDR3 sequence (DNA): TGTGCCGTGGGGGGACTAGCGGCTAGCACAGATACGCAGTATTTT.

The rearrangement links TRBV28 to TRBJ1-2, with D perhaps TRBD1 (6 bases). Trimming took 8 bases from V and 4 from J, leaving 20 bases between them. The germline V gene encodes CDR1 MDHEN and CDR2 SYDVKM. There are 15 residues in the CDR3. The CDR3 coding sequence is TGTGCCAGCCGCACAATTCGGACAGTTTCCTATGGCTACACCTTC. Translation: CASRTIRTVSYGYTF.

The V gene is TRBV2, the J gene TRBJ1-2, with TRBD1 matching over 7 bases. This CDR3 has 14 amino acids. Germline V gene sequence: CDR1 SNHLY, CDR2 FYNNEI. After removal of 7 bases from V and 4 bases from J, the junction contained 9 bases not matched to a gene. The CDR3 region has the DNA TGTGCCAGCAAGAGTACAGGGGTCGCCTATGGCTACACCTTC. Translation: CASKSTGVAYGYTF.